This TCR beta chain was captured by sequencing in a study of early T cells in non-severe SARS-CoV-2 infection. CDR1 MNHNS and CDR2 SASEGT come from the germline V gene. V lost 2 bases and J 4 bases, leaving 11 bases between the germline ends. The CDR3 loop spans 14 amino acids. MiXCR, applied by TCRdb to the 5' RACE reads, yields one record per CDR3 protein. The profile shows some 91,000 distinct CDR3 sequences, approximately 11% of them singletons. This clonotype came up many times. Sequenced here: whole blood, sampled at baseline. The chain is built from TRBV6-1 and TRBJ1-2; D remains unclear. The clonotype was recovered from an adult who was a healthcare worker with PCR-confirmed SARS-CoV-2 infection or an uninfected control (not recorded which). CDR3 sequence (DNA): TGTGCCAGCAGTGAATGGAGCAGCTTCTATGGCTACACCTTC. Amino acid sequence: CASSEWSSFYGYTF.